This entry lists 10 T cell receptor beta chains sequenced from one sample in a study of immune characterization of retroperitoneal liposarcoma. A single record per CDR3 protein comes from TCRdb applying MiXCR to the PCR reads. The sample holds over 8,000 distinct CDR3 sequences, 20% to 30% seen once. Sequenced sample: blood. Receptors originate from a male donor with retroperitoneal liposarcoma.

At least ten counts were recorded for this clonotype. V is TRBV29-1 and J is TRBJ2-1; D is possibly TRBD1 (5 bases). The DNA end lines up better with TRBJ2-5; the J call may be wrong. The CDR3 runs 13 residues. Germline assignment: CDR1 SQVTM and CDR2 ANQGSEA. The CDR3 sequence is CMGSVGHGETQYF. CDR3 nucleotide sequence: TGCATGGGTTCGGTGGGGCACGGAGAGACCCAGTACTTC.

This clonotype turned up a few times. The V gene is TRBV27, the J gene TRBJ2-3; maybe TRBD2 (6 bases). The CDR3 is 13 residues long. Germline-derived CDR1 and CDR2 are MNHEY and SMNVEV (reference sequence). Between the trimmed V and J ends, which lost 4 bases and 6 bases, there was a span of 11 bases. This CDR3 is CASSYGRGDTQYF. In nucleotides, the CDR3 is TGTGCCAGCAGTTACGGCCGGGGGGATACGCAGTATTTT.

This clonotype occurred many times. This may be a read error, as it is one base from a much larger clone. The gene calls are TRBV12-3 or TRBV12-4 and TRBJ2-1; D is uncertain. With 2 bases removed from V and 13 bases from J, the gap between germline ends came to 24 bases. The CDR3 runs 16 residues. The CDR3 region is CASSLSPLPQVGIQFF. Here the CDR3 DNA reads TGTGCCAGCAGTTTATCTCCTCTTCCCCAAGTAGGCATTCAGTTCTTC.

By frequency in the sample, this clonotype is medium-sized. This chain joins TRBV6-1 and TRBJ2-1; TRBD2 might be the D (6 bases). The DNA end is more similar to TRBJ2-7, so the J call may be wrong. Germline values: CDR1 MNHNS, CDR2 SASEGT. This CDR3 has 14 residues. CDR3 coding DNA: TGTGCCAGCAGCCTGGGGGTCGGGACTGGTGAGCAGTACTTC. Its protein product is CASSLGVGTGEQYF.

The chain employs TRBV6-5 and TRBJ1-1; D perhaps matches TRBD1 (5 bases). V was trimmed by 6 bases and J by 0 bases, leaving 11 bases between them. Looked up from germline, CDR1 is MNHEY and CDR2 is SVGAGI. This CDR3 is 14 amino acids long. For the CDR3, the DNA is TGTGCCAGCAGGCGAGACAGCCTGAACACTGAAGCTTTCTTT. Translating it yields CASRRDSLNTEAFF.

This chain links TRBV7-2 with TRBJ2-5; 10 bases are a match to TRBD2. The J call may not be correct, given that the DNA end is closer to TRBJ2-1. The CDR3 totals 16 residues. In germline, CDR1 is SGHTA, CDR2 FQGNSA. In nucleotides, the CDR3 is TGTGCCAGCAGCTTAGCGCTTCTAGCGGGAGCTAATGAGCAGTTCTTC. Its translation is CASSLALLAGANEQFF.

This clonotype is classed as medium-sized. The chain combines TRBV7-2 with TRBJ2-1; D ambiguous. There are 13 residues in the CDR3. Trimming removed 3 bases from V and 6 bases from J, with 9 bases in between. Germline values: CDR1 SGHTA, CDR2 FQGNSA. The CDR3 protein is CASSFGVINEQFF. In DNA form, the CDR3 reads TGTGCCAGCAGCTTTGGTGTTATCAATGAGCAGTTCTTC.

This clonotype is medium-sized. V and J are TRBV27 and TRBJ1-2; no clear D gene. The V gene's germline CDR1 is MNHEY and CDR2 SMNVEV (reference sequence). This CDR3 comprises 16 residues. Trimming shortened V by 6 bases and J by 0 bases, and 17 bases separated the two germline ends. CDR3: CASRQIGSHSNYGYTF. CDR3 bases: TGTGCCAGCAGACAGATCGGTTCCCACTCTAACTATGGCTACACCTTC.

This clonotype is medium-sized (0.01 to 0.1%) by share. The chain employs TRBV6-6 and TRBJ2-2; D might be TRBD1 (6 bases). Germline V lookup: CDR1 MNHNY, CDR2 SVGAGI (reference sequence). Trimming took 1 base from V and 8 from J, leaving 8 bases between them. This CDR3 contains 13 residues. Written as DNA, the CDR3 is TGTGCCAGCAGTTACTTGGGGGCAGGGGAGCTGTTTTTT. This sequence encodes CASSYLGAGELFF.

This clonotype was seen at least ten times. The CDR3 protein is CASSTGTASYNEQFF. The CDR3 DNA reads as TGTGCCAGCAGCACCGGGACGGCCTCGTACAATGAGCAGTTCTTC. The J gene is TRBJ2-1, the V gene TRBV12-3 or TRBV12-4; D may correspond to TRBD1 or TRBD2 (5 bases each). The CDR3 is 15 residues long. The V end was cut by 6 bases, the J end by 4 bases, with 16 bases between.